These 10 T cell receptor beta chains share one sample of origin, sequenced in a study of tumor-infiltrating lymphocytes in primary liver carcinoma. cDNA specific to TCR beta was made from around 470 ng of total RNA, with a constant-region primer employed for priming. Three nested multiplex PCR rounds, a slightly modified ARM-PCR method, built the TCR beta libraries. The first two PCR rounds, approximately 10 cycles each, used TRBV1-TRBV30 forward primers and a C-beta reverse primer. TCRdb called the multiplex PCR reads again in MiXCR, with one record for every CDR3 protein. The data hold about 120,000 distinct CDR3 sequences, with about two thirds observed a single time. Unsorted bulk tissue (roughly 19-31 mg) underwent RNA and DNA co-extraction. The sequenced material came from tumor-adjacent normal liver tissue. The source is a woman aged 55-69 years with primary liver carcinoma and hepatitis B virus infection.

As concerns this clonotype: The junction departs from the called germline gene at one end, perhaps through a read error. The V gene is TRBV11-2, the J gene TRBJ2-7; D is perhaps TRBD2 (5 bases). Germline V lookup: CDR1 SGHAT, CDR2 FQNNGV. The CDR3 is made up of 15 amino acids. CDR3 sequence: CASCFSRGTPYEQYF. The DNA of the CDR3 is TGTGCCAGCTGCTTTAGTCGGGGAACCCCCTACGAGCAGTACTTC. The entire variable domain, with the rest obtained from reference TRBV11-2 and TRBJ2-7, is as follows: EAGVAQSPRYKIIEKRQSVAFWCNPISGHATLYWYQQILGQGPKLLIQFQNNGVVDDSQLPKDRFSAERLKGVDSTLKIQPAKLEDSAVYLCASCFSRGTPYEQYFGPGTRLTVT.

About this clonotype itself: An end of the junction does not agree with germline; a read error may underlie this. The chain couples TRBV12-3 or TRBV12-4 to TRBJ1-5; TRBD1 aligns across 10 bases. The CDR3 covers 18 residues. This CDR3 is CAALQTCRDRGSDQPQHF. The CDR3 DNA follows: TGTGCCGCGCTCCAAACATGCCGGGACAGGGGATCGGATCAGCCACAGCATTTT.

The gene calls are TRBV11-1 and TRBJ2-5; D not certain. Germline CDR1 is SGHAT and CDR2 is FQDESV (reference sequence). The CDR3 is 16 residues long. With 6 bases removed from V and 5 bases from J, the gap between germline ends came to 22 bases. This chain's CDR3 is CASSIEHGYLGETQYF. CDR3 sequence (DNA): TGTGCCAGCAGTATAGAGCACGGGTACCTAGGGGAGACCCAGTACTTC.

In the case of this clonotype: An end of the junction differs from the germline gene, which may be a read error. The rearrangement uses TRBV11-2 and TRBJ2-5; D perhaps matches TRBD1 (5 bases). Germline V gene data show CDR1 as SGHAT and CDR2 as FQNNGV. The CDR3 is 14 residues long. The CDR3 bases are TGTGCCATCAGCTTAATCACAGGACCCGAAACCCAATACTTC. Amino acids: CAISLITGPETQYF.

The CDR3 loop reads CASSIGQNTEAFF. CDR3 coding DNA: TGTGCCAGTAGTATAGGACAGAACACTGAAGCTTTCTTT. The chain couples TRBV19 to TRBJ1-1; D is unresolved. Germline assignment: CDR1 LNHDA and CDR2 SQIVND (reference sequence). The CDR3 loop spans 13 amino acids. V lost 1 base to trimming and J lost 1 base, with 4 bases between them.

This clonotype has more than one count but fewer than ten. A much larger clone differs by one base, so this may be a read error. Because the CDR3 is missing its conserved closing phenylalanine or tryptophan, this is likely a read error. V usage is TRBV5-4 and J usage is TRBJ2-1, with 11 nucleotides matching TRBD2. The germline V gene has CDR1 SGHNT and CDR2 YYREEE (reference sequence). Unmatched junction bases numbered 3, after V lost 4 bases and J lost 6 bases. CDR3 length equals 14 residues. CDR3 DNA: TGTGCCAGCAGCCCGGGACTAGCGGTCAATGAGCAGTTCCTC. This encodes CASSPGLAVNEQFL.

This clonotype was counted at least ten times. CDR3 sequence: CSVSRSNTEAFF. The CDR3 region has the DNA TGCAGCGTTTCCCGGTCGAACACTGAAGCTTTCTTT. This chain uses TRBV29-1 with TRBJ1-1; D gene uncertain. This CDR3 region has 12 residues. The germline V gene encodes CDR1 SQVTM and CDR2 ANQGSEA. Trimming took off 5 bases at V and 1 base at J, with 8 bases between the two ends.

This clonotype showed up just once. A clone one base away is much larger, so this may be a read error. The chain uses TRBV5-1 and TRBJ2-7, with D tentatively TRBD2 (6 bases). Germline CDR1 SGHRS, CDR2 YFSETQ. This CDR3 is built from 14 residues. The CDR3 region is CASSLDGGLDERYF. DNA of the CDR3: TGCGCCAGCAGCTTGGATGGGGGGTTGGACGAGCGGTACTTC.

This clonotype was seen ten or more times. The CDR3 DNA sequence: TGTGCCAGCAGCTTGGGTACTAGCGGTGACACAGATACGCAGTATTTT. It translates to CASSLGTSGDTDTQYF. J is TRBJ2-3 and V is TRBV5-4, with 8 bases that match TRBD2. The CDR3 length is 16 residues. Germline V gene lookup returns CDR1 SGHNT and CDR2 YYREEE (reference sequence). Trimming cost V 0 bases and J 2 bases; bases outside gene matches: 5. The variable domain in full, with the rest retrieved from reference TRBV5-4 and TRBJ2-3, is ETGVTQSPTHLIKTRGQQVTLRCSSQSGHNTVSWYQQALGQGPQFIFQYYREEENGRGNFPPRFSGLQFPNYSSELNVNALELDDSALYLCASSLGTSGDTDTQYFGPGTRLTVL.

The chain combines TRBV7-9 with TRBJ2-5; D may be TRBD2 (6 bases). This CDR3 has 16 amino acids. The ends were cut back, 5 bases at V and 0 bases at J, with 16 bases in the middle. Germline V gene data show CDR1 as SEHNR and CDR2 as FQNEAQ (reference sequence). CDR3 sequence (DNA): TGTGCCAGCAGCCTCCGGACTTGCGGGAACCAAGAGACCCAGTACTTC. Its translation: CASSLRTCGNQETQYF.